A single sample gave rise to the 23 T cell receptor beta chains below, sequenced in a study of T cell responses to AZD1222 COVID-19 vaccine. Repertoires were generated with immunoSEQ multiplex PCR, while TCRdb's copy carries only in-frame clones and drops some. The sample consists of 150,000 to 200,000 clones, 90% of them appearing once. Sequenced material: peripheral blood, taken on day 0 of AZD1222 vaccination. Receptors originate from an adult in good health.

This chain connects TRBV5-4 to TRBJ2-7, with 10 bases aligning to TRBD1. The V segment lost 2 bases and the J segment 7 bases; nucleotides outside the gene matches: 6. Germline lookup yields CDR1 SGHNT and CDR2 YYREEE (reference sequence). This CDR3 region has 14 residues. The CDR3 region has the DNA TGTGCCAGCAGCTTCCCGGGACAGGGGAAGGAGCAGTACTTC. This gives the protein CASSFPGQGKEQYF.

In this sample, this clone turned up once. The V call is TRBV2, the J call TRBJ2-6, with D possibly matching TRBD1 (5 bases). V was clipped by 8 bases and J by 0 bases, with 17 bases between them. The CDR3 is 17 residues long. In germline, CDR1 is SNHLY, CDR2 FYNNEI. This chain's CDR3 is CASHLQEIISGANVLTF. CDR3 DNA: TGTGCCAGCCATCTACAGGAAATCATCTCTGGGGCCAACGTCCTGACTTTC. Based on the CDR3 plus reference TRBV2 and TRBJ2-6, the full variable domain is EPEVTQTPSHQVTQMGQEVILRCVPISNHLYFYWYRQILGQKVEFLVSFYNNEISEKSEIFDDQFSVERPDGSNFTLKIRSTKLEDSAMYFCASHLQEIISGANVLTFGAGSRLTVL.

The CDR3 DNA reads TGCGCCAGCAGCCTCGGGACAGAAAACACCGGGGAGCTGTTTTTT. Encoded protein: CASSLGTENTGELFF. This chain links TRBV5-1 with TRBJ2-2; TRBD1 agrees at 7 bases. Trimming took 4 bases from V and 2 from J; bases not matched to a gene: 5. This CDR3 contains 15 residues. Germline V gene sequence: CDR1 SGHRS, CDR2 YFSETQ.

The chain couples TRBV29-1 to TRBJ2-3; 12 positions match TRBD2. CDR3 length: 16 amino acids. The germline V gene has CDR1 SQVTM and CDR2 ANQGSEA. V shed 6 bases and J 4 bases; nucleotides not matched to a gene: 11. The CDR3 DNA reads TGCAGCGTCCAAAGGCTAGCGGGGGGGATGGCAGATACGCAGTATTTT. Its translation: CSVQRLAGGMADTQYF.

In the case of this clone: Germline is not matched at one junction end, which may reflect a read error. The V gene is TRBV14, the J gene TRBJ2-7; D may be TRBD1 or TRBD2 (5 bases each). Germline CDR1 SGHDN, CDR2 FVKESK. The CDR3 sequence is 13 residues long. The DNA of the CDR3 is TGTGCCAGCAGCCTAGATATGGGACCGACCTTCGACTTC. Encoded protein: CASSLDMGPTFDF. Variable domain in full (rest from reference TRBV14 and TRBJ2-7): EAGVTQFPSHSVIEKGQTVTLRCDPISGHDNLYWYRRVMGKEIKFLLHFVKESKQDESGMPNNRFLAERTGGTYSTLKVQPAELEDSGVYFCASSLDMGPTFDFGPGTRLTVT.

J is TRBJ1-1 and V is TRBV29-1; D might be TRBD1 (5 bases). In germline, CDR1 is SQVTM, CDR2 ANQGSEA. The CDR3 is made up of 14 amino acids. DNA of the CDR3: TGCAGGATTGGGGACCTAGGGCGGAACACTGAAGCTTTCTTT. Amino acids: CRIGDLGRNTEAFF.

Details on this clone: The same CDR3 can be traced to other DNA sequences in this sample. The rearrangement links TRBV7-9 to TRBJ2-3; perhaps D is TRBD1 or TRBD2 (5 bases each). CDR1 is SEHNR and CDR2 is FQNEAQ in the germline V gene (reference sequence). The V gene lost 3 bases and the J gene lost 1 base, with 5 bases spanning the gap. The CDR3 extends over 13 amino acids. CDR3 in DNA: TGTGCCAGCAGCTTGGGGGGCACAGATACGCAGTATTTT. Protein sequence: CASSLGGTDTQYF.

The CDR3 here is CASSFFGMTSGGPQETQYF. Written as DNA, the CDR3 is TGCGCCAGCAGCTTTTTCGGTATGACTAGCGGGGGTCCTCAAGAGACCCAGTACTTC. The J gene is TRBJ2-5, the V gene TRBV5-1; TRBD2 matches 12 bases. Germline V gene sequence: CDR1 SGHRS, CDR2 YFSETQ. J lost 2 bases, V lost 2 bases, and 13 bases had no gene match. This CDR3 is built from 19 residues.

V and J are TRBV7-7 and TRBJ2-2; D is possibly TRBD1 or TRBD2 (6 bases each). The CDR3 sequence is 17 residues long. The V end was cut by 4 bases, the J end by 4 bases, with 19 bases between. Per germline, CDR1 SSHAT and CDR2 FNYEAQ (reference sequence). This CDR3 is CASSSTPPGAGTGELFF. CDR3 nucleotides: TGTGCCAGCAGCTCGACACCCCCGGGGGCGGGCACCGGGGAGCTGTTTTTT.

V is TRBV7-3 and J is TRBJ2-7; 9 positions match TRBD2. The ends lost 2 bases at V and 7 bases at J; junction bases unmatched: 3. Germline assignment: CDR1 SGHTA and CDR2 FQGTGA. CDR3 size: 13 residues. CDR3 DNA: TGTGCCAGCAGCTTAGCTAGCGGGACAGAGCAGTACTTC. The encoded protein is CASSLASGTEQYF.

The rearrangement joins TRBV6-1 to TRBJ1-2; D may be TRBD1 (5 bases). The germline V gene has CDR1 MNHNS and CDR2 SASEGT. With 4 bases removed from V and 3 bases from J, the gap between germline ends came to 18 bases. This CDR3 has 16 residues. As DNA, the CDR3 is TGTGCCAGCAGTGGGCGCCAGGGCGGATCGTACTATGGCTACACCTTC. Protein: CASSGRQGGSYYGYTF.

This chain uses TRBV14 with TRBJ2-2; unclear D gene. V was shortened by 3 bases and J by 2 bases, with 7 bases between the two germline ends. In germline, CDR1 is SGHDN, CDR2 FVKESK. The CDR3 consists of 14 residues. CDR3 protein: CASSQRQNTGELFF. The CDR3 DNA follows: TGTGCCAGCAGCCAGAGGCAAAACACCGGGGAGCTGTTTTTT.

The chain recombines TRBV19 with TRBJ2-1; 8 positions match TRBD2. J gave up 14 bases and V 4 bases, and 13 bases lay outside the gene matches. This CDR3 is built from 14 residues. Germline values: CDR1 LNHDA, CDR2 SQIVND (reference sequence). CDR3 amino acids: CASSTGGANPYKFF. The CDR3 DNA is TGTGCCAGTAGTACGGGGGGGGCCAATCCGTATAAGTTCTTC.

The chain uses TRBV28 and TRBJ1-5; D remains unclear. CDR1 MDHEN and CDR2 SYDVKM come from the germline V gene. The CDR3 sequence is 14 residues long. Trimming stripped 6 bases from V and 2 bases from J, with 11 bases between. CDR3 region: CASSRGWGNQPQHF. The CDR3, as DNA: TGTGCCAGCAGCCGTGGGTGGGGCAATCAGCCCCAGCATTTT. Combining the CDR3 with reference TRBV28 and TRBJ1-5 gives the whole variable domain DVKVTQSSRYLVKRTGEKVFLECVQDMDHENMFWYRQDPGLGLRLIYFSYDVKMKEKGDIPEGYSVSREKKERFSLILESASTNQTSMYLCASSRGWGNQPQHFGDGTRLSIL.

As for this clone: At one of its ends the junction is not consistent with the germline gene, which may arise from a read error. The gene calls are TRBV30 and TRBJ1-2, with 8 positions matching TRBD1. Germline V gene sequence: CDR1 GTSNPN, CDR2 SVGIG (reference sequence). The length of the CDR3 is 14 residues. CDR3 bases: TGTGCCTGGAGCAGGGGGCGTGAGAACTATGGCTACATCTTC. Translation: CAWSRGRENYGYIF.

The chain is built from TRBV13 and TRBJ2-6; no definite D call. CDR3 length: 14 residues. Germline V gene lookup returns CDR1 PRHDT and CDR2 FYEKMQ (reference sequence). V was shortened by 3 bases and J by 0 bases, with 3 bases between the two germline ends. CDR3: CASSFNSGANVLTF. CDR3 coding DNA: TGTGCCAGCAGCTTCAACTCTGGGGCCAACGTCCTGACTTTC. The variable domain in full, with the rest retrieved from reference TRBV13 and TRBJ2-6, is AAGVIQSPRHLIKEKRETATLKCYPIPRHDTVYWYQQGPGQDPQFLISFYEKMQSDKGSIPDRFSAQQFSDYHSELNMSSLELGDSALYFCASSFNSGANVLTFGAGSRLTVL.

The rearrangement joins TRBV6-5 to TRBJ1-2; no clear D. Germline V gene sequence: CDR1 MNHEY, CDR2 SVGAGI. Between the trimmed V and J ends, which lost 0 bases and 5 bases, there was a span of 16 bases. The CDR3 is made up of 16 amino acids. CDR3 nucleotide sequence: TGTGCCAGCAGTTACTCGATAACCGCTAGTCCTTATGGCTACACCTTC. It translates to CASSYSITASPYGYTF.

This clone was recorded a few times. V is TRBV5-6 and J is TRBJ1-1, with D possibly matching TRBD1 (5 bases). V was pared by 6 bases and J by 1 base, with 10 bases between. Germline V gene lookup returns CDR1 SGHDT and CDR2 YYEEEE. This CDR3 region has 13 residues. The CDR3 here is CASTLGGNTEAFF. CDR3 in DNA: TGTGCCAGCACCCTTGGGGGGAACACTGAAGCTTTCTTT.

The genes are TRBV7-9 and TRBJ2-7; possible D gene TRBD1, 6 bases. V lost 5 bases and J lost 2, with 16 bases in between. CDR3 length: 15 amino acids. Per germline, CDR1 SEHNR and CDR2 FQNEAQ (reference sequence). The CDR3 DNA is TGTGCCAGCAGCCCAAAACAGGGAGATCCCTACGAGCAGTACTTC. Protein: CASSPKQGDPYEQYF. Filled out from reference TRBV7-9 and TRBJ2-7, the complete variable domain reads DTGVSQNPRHKITKRGQNVTFRCDPISEHNRLYWYRQTLGQGPEFLTYFQNEAQLEKSRLLSDRFSAERPKGSFSTLEIQRTEQGDSAMYLCASSPKQGDPYEQYFGPGTRLTVT.

The chain uses TRBV4-3 and TRBJ1-2; D is ambiguous. Germline V gene lookup returns CDR1 LGHNA and CDR2 YSLEER. The CDR3 extends over 15 amino acids. V was pared by 1 base and J by 0 bases, with 9 bases between. CDR3 nucleotides: TGCGCCAGCAGCCAAGGTCGCTCAGCTAACTATGGCTACACCTTC. Translation: CASSQGRSANYGYTF.

The V call is TRBV30, the J call TRBJ1-1; no clear D. The CDR3 length is 13 residues. Germline-derived CDR1 and CDR2 are GTSNPN and SVGIG (reference sequence). Trimming removed 3 bases at V and 1 base at J, with 9 bases between. Here the CDR3 reads CAWRTSPNTEAFF. Written as DNA, the CDR3 is TGTGCCTGGAGAACAAGCCCGAACACTGAAGCTTTCTTT.

This chain joins TRBV12-3 or TRBV12-4 and TRBJ2-1; D might be TRBD1 (6 bases). V dropped 10 bases and J dropped 5 bases, with 15 bases sitting between them. This CDR3 has 13 amino acids. The CDR3 sequence: CATNRRTDNEQFF. The CDR3 DNA sequence: TGTGCCACCAACCGGAGGACAGACAATGAGCAGTTCTTC.

V usage is TRBV5-1 and J usage is TRBJ2-5; 10 nucleotides align to TRBD1. The CDR3 runs 15 residues. The germline V gene encodes CDR1 SGHRS and CDR2 YFSETQ. V gave up 3 bases and J gave up 5 bases; unmatched junction bases: 7. CDR3 in amino acids: CASSWDRGREETQYF. In DNA, the CDR3 is TGCGCCAGCAGCTGGGACAGGGGCCGGGAGGAGACCCAGTACTTC.